The entry below describes one T cell receptor (beta chain). Described time point: after dendritic cell vaccination, including at tumor progression/relapse. The germline V gene has CDR1 MNHEY and CDR2 SMNVEV (reference sequence). V gave up 0 bases and J gave up 1 base, with 8 bases separating them. CDR3 length: 15 residues. The data were taken from a study of glioma-infiltrating T cells after dendritic cell vaccination. The PCR used 60 V beta and 13 J beta primers. Clones were sequenced by immunoSEQ multiplex PCR, and TCRdb holds only the in-frame ones, with some missing. The repertoire holds tens of thousands of clones, around nine tenths seen once, with about 2.3% in the top ten.

The receptor was derived from a human donor with glioblastoma. The sequencing used blood, collected after dendritic cell vaccination. This chain connects TRBV27 to TRBJ2-3; a weak D match, TRBD2 (6 bases). As DNA, the CDR3 is TGTGCCAGCAGTTTATCGGCTAGCGGCACAGATACGCAGTATTTT. Residues: CASSLSASGTDTQYF.